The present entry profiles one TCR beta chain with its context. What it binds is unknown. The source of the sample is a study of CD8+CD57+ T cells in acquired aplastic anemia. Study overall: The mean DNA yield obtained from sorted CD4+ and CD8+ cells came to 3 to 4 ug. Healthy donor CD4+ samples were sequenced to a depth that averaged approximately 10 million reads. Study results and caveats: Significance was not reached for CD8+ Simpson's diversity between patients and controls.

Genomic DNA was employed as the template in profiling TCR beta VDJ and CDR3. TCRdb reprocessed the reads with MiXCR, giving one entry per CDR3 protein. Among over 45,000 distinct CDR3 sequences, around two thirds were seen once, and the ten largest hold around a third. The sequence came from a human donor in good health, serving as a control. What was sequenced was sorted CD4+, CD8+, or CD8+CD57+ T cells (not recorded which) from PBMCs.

The CDR3 region has the DNA TGTGCCAGTAGACCTTCACAAAGCAATCAGCCCCAGCATTTT. Its translation: CASRPSQSNQPQHF. The chain recombines TRBV19 with TRBJ1-5; D ambiguous. V was pared by 6 bases and J by 1 base, with 10 bases between. This CDR3 is built from 14 residues. Germline lookup yields CDR1 LNHDA and CDR2 SQIVND (reference sequence). The full variable domain, with the rest looked up from reference TRBV19 and TRBJ1-5, is DGGITQSPKYLFRKEGQNVTLSCEQNLNHDAMYWYRQDPGQGLRLIYYSQIVNDFQKGDIAEGYSVSREKKESFPLTVTSAQKNPTAFYLCASRPSQSNQPQHFGDGTRLSIL.